This T cell receptor beta chain was identified in a study of blood T cell repertoires in COVID-19. The wider study: Spain, Italy and the United States supplied samples that represented acute and convalescent COVID-19. In each case, the material was cDNA or gDNA derived from T cells, B-cell-depleted T cells, or PBMCs.

Authors' processing steps: Amplified reference gene primers provided the basis for estimating nucleated cell counts. Sequencing used immunoSEQ multiplex PCR; TCRdb keeps in-frame clones, though not all of them. That table furnishes V, J and clone size, whereas the DNA furnished D and trimming. The table records roughly 150,000 clones, 65% to 90% of them present only once. J was trimmed by 3 bases and V by 0 bases; bases with no gene match: 3. Germline CDR1 and CDR2: LGHDT and YNNKEL (reference sequence). This CDR3 has 16 amino acids. This chain joins TRBV3-1 (or the pseudogene TRBV3-2) and TRBJ1-5, with 9 bases lining up with TRBD1. Source material: peripheral blood. This TCR derives from a woman aged 45-65 years in a cohort sampled during active or convalescent COVID-19. CDR3 region: CASSQDTGGDNQPQHF. The CDR3 coding sequence is TGTGCCAGCAGCCAAGATACAGGGGGCGACAATCAGCCCCAGCATTTT.